A single sample gave rise to the 13 T cell receptor beta chains below, sequenced in a study of blood T cell repertoires in COVID-19. The method was immunoSEQ multiplex PCR; TCRdb's version includes in-frame clones alone and lacks a portion of them. The sample has roughly 300,000 clones, roughly 86% seen once. The sequenced material came from peripheral blood. The receptors were gathered from a woman between 45 and 65 years old with acute or convalescent COVID-19.

The CDR3 spells CASSNRVINTGELFF. In DNA, the CDR3 is TGTGCCAGCAGTAACAGGGTAATCAACACCGGGGAGCTGTTTTTT. The chain combines TRBV7-2 with TRBJ2-2; TRBD1 might be the D (6 bases). Germline values: CDR1 SGHTA, CDR2 FQGNSA. The ends were cut back, 6 bases at V and 2 bases at J, with 13 bases in the middle. The CDR3 contains 15 residues.

This clone was observed once. The V gene is TRBV2, the J gene TRBJ2-1; TRBD2 is a possible D gene (7 bases). CDR3 length: 14 amino acids. The germline gives CDR1 SNHLY, CDR2 FYNNEI. V dropped 7 bases and J dropped 3 bases, with 13 bases sitting between them. CDR3 DNA: TGTGCCAGCACAAGGGGGGGAGGCTACAATGAGCAGTTCTTC. This gives the protein CASTRGGGYNEQFF. Variable domain in full (rest from reference TRBV2 and TRBJ2-1): EPEVTQTPSHQVTQMGQEVILRCVPISNHLYFYWYRQILGQKVEFLVSFYNNEISEKSEIFDDQFSVERPDGSNFTLKIRSTKLEDSAMYFCASTRGGGYNEQFFGPGTRLTVL.

The chain couples TRBV11-2 to TRBJ2-5; 8 bases fit TRBD1. Germline V gene sequence: CDR1 SGHAT, CDR2 FQNNGV. This CDR3 has 13 residues. The junction had 2 bases not matched to a gene; V was cut back by 4 bases and J by 4 bases. CDR3 protein: CASSSGQGETQYF. In nucleotides, the CDR3 is TGTGCCAGCAGCTCTGGACAGGGAGAGACCCAGTACTTC.

The chain has TRBV3-1 (or the pseudogene TRBV3-2) and TRBJ1-1; no reliable D call. In germline, CDR1 is LGHDT, CDR2 YNNKEL (reference sequence). Trimming took off 4 bases at V and 1 base at J, with 7 bases between the two ends. The CDR3 has 13 residues. CDR3 nucleotide sequence: TGTGCCAGCAGCCGTACACGGAACACTGAAGCTTTCTTT. Residues: CASSRTRNTEAFF.

This chain joins TRBV28 and TRBJ2-2; 7 positions agree with TRBD1. The ends lost 1 base at V and 0 bases at J; junction bases unmatched: 5. The CDR3 length is 17 residues. Per germline, CDR1 MDHEN and CDR2 SYDVKM. The CDR3 DNA sequence: TGTGCCAGCAGTTTATACAGGGGTTCTACGAACACCGGGGAGCTGTTTTTT. This encodes CASSLYRGSTNTGELFF.

This sequence joins TRBV18 and TRBJ2-1; a possible D gene is TRBD2 (5 bases). The CDR3 is 16 residues long. Germline assignment: CDR1 KGHSH and CDR2 LQKENI. V was cut by 0 bases and J by 0 bases, with 9 bases left in between. The chain's CDR3 is CASSPPSGSSYNEQFF. DNA for the CDR3: TGTGCCAGCTCACCACCCTCTGGGAGCTCCTACAATGAGCAGTTCTTC.

V gene TRBV5-1 combines with J gene TRBJ1-4, with D tentatively TRBD1 (6 bases). V was pared by 5 bases and J by 7 bases, with 9 bases between. This CDR3 region has 12 residues. CDR1 and CDR2 from the germline V gene are SGHRS and YFSETQ. The CDR3 DNA reads as TGCGCCAGCAGTTCCAGGGGTGAAAAACTGTTTTTT. Its protein product is CASSSRGEKLFF.

The chain employs TRBV7-8 and TRBJ1-2; D call uncertain. This CDR3 has 13 amino acids. Trimming removed 10 bases at V and 2 bases at J, with 14 bases between. Per germline, CDR1 SGHVS and CDR2 FQNEAQ. Written as DNA, the CDR3 is TGTGCCACGGAAAGGGAGTGGAACTATGGCTACACCTTC. Its protein product is CATEREWNYGYTF.

Here the CDR3 reads CASSRGQGSTEAFF. As DNA, the CDR3 is TGTGCCAGTAGTAGAGGACAGGGGAGCACTGAAGCTTTCTTT. The chain uses TRBV19 and TRBJ1-1, with 9 positions matching TRBD1. CDR3 length: 14 residues. J lost 4 bases, V lost 4 bases, and 4 bases had no gene match. Germline lookup yields CDR1 LNHDA and CDR2 SQIVND (reference sequence).

The chain joins TRBV7-9 to TRBJ2-3; D might be TRBD1 (6 bases). The CDR3 has 16 residues. The germline V gene encodes CDR1 SEHNR and CDR2 FQNEAQ (reference sequence). V was shortened by 7 bases and J by 4 bases, with 21 bases between the two germline ends. The CDR3 region has the DNA TGTGCCAGCATCCCTTCTGACAGGCCTTTCTCAGATACGCAGTATTTT. Translated: CASIPSDRPFSDTQYF.

The chain is built from TRBV7-2 and TRBJ2-5; 7 bases match TRBD2. CDR3 length equals 14 residues. After removal of 2 bases from V and 3 bases from J, the junction contained 3 bases not matched to a gene. Per germline, CDR1 SGHTA and CDR2 FQGNSA. CDR3 DNA sequence: TGTGCCAGCAGCTTACCTGGGACTAAAGAGACCCAGTACTTC. Amino acids: CASSLPGTKETQYF.

The rearrangement uses TRBV28 and TRBJ2-1; D may be TRBD2 (6 bases). The CDR3 totals 12 residues. Deletions cut 6 bases from V and 9 bases from J, with 12 bases between. The germline V gene has CDR1 MDHEN and CDR2 SYDVKM. CDR3 bases: TGTGCCAGCAGCCTGACTAGTTCTGAGCAGTTCTTC. Its protein is CASSLTSSEQFF.

The J gene is TRBJ1-6, the V gene TRBV5-1; TRBD1 matches 9 bases. The trim removed 4 bases at V and 10 bases at J, leaving 12 bases unmatched. Germline V gene lookup returns CDR1 SGHRS and CDR2 YFSETQ. The CDR3 is 16 amino acids. CDR3 in DNA: TGCGCCAGCAGCAAAGACCGGGACAGGGTGGGGTCACCCCTCCACTTT. It encodes CASSKDRDRVGSPLHF.